This paragraph covers one T cell receptor (beta chain) sequence. Its antigen is as yet unknown. Rectal tissue came from one to two pinch biopsies taken at colonoscopy. The sample comes from a study of pediatric ulcerative colitis. Regarding the study as a whole: Clonal expansions reduced rectal repertoire diversity in acute severe colitis.

The CDR3 is 13 amino acids. The ends lost 4 bases at V and 2 bases at J; junction bases unmatched: 3. The V gene's germline CDR1 is SGHNT and CDR2 YYREEE (reference sequence). Method: immunoSEQ multiplex PCR; TCRdb's copy keeps in-frame clones and lacks some. The sample lists tens of thousands of clones; about 81% were seen once. The rearrangement uses TRBV5-4 and TRBJ2-7; 7 bases line up with TRBD1. The origin of this receptor is a boy between 10 and 17 years old with mild ulcerative colitis. The specimen was gut tissue. CDR3 DNA: TGTGCCAGCAGCCAAGACAGGGCCTACGAGCAGTACTTC. Amino acids: CASSQDRAYEQYF.